Described below is a single T cell receptor (beta chain) sequence and its context. This entry comes from a study of CD8+CD57+ T cells in acquired aplastic anemia. Whole-study context: Where healthy donors were concerned, CD4+ cells averaged approximately 11 million reads.

For CDR3 and TCR beta VDJ profiling, genomic DNA was the template used. A single record per CDR3 protein comes from TCRdb applying MiXCR to the reads. The sample shows roughly 58,000 distinct CDR3 sequences, around 55% of them seen only once. Germline V gives CDR1 SNHLY, CDR2 FYNNEI. Unmatched junction bases numbered 10, after V lost 5 bases and J lost 0 bases. CDR3 length: 18 residues. The sequence was collected from a human donor in good health, serving as a control. The V gene is TRBV2, the J gene TRBJ2-6, with 7 bases matching TRBD1. Sequences were obtained from sorted CD4+, CD8+, or CD8+CD57+ T cells (not recorded which) from PBMCs. The DNA of the CDR3 is TGTGCCAGCAGTAGTCCCGGGACAGTTAGCTCTGGGGCCAACGTCCTGACTTTC. Residues: CASSSPGTVSSGANVLTF. Looking up the rest from reference TRBV2 and TRBJ2-6 gives the full variable domain: EPEVTQTPSHQVTQMGQEVILRCVPISNHLYFYWYRQILGQKVEFLVSFYNNEISEKSEIFDDQFSVERPDGSNFTLKIRSTKLEDSAMYFCASSSPGTVSSGANVLTFGAGSRLTVL.